A selection of T cell receptor beta chains follows, all from one sample in a study of human T cells and chemical hapten exposure. TCRdb re-called the RACE reads with MiXCR, one entry per CDR3 protein. The sample lists tens of thousands of distinct CDR3 sequences; approximately 10% were seen once. Material: whole blood, obtained in connection with sensitization to the hapten diphenylcyclopropenone (DPC). Source of these receptors: a man aged 35 to 55 with alopecia areata. Some clones in this sample may be carry-over from other donors' samples. CDR3s include the opening cysteine and the closing phenylalanine or tryptophan. D genes are given only for firm matches. Clone size is given for some rows only: seen once, a few or many times, or a class if the clone is expanded.

j_gene,d_gene,abundance,v_gene,CDR3aa,CDR3nt
TRBJ1-2,.,few,TRBV20-1,CSASNYGYTF,TGCAGTGCGTCTAACTATGGCTACACCTTC
TRBJ1-3,.,.,TRBV29-1,CSVTFGNTIYF,TGCAGCGTTACATTTGGAAACACCATATATTTT
TRBJ2-3,TRBD2,few,TRBV2,CASSPGLAASTDTQYF,TGTGCCAGCAGTCCGGGACTAGCAGCTAGCACAGATACGCAGTATTTT
TRBJ1-2,.,few,TRBV25-1,CASSVPGVGGYTF,TGTGCCAGCAGTGTCCCAGGGGTAGGCGGCTACACCTTC
TRBJ1-5,.,many,TRBV6-2/TRBV6-3,CASSPVGGKGQPQHF,TGTGCCAGCAGCCCAGTTGGAGGTAAAGGGCAGCCCCAGCATTTT
TRBJ1-2,.,.,TRBV28,CASSLGTGLGYGYTF,TGTGCCAGCAGTTTAGGTACAGGGCTAGGCTATGGCTACACCTTC
TRBJ2-7,.,few,TRBV29-1,CSVATGPYEQYF,TGCAGCGTTGCCACAGGGCCCTACGAGCAGTACTTC
TRBJ2-3,.,many,TRBV7-7,CASSPDSSTDTQYF,TGTGCTAGCAGCCCAGATTCGAGCACAGATACGCAGTATTTT
TRBJ2-5,.,.,TRBV2,CASIWDGRGTQYF,TGTGCCAGCATTTGGGACGGCCGAGGGACCCAGTACTTC
TRBJ2-7,.,.,TRBV11-3,CASSLGTGAYNEQYF,TGTGCCAGCAGCTTAGGTACGGGAGCCTACAATGAGCAGTACTTC
TRBJ2-3,TRBD2,many,TRBV29-1,CSVGRGADTQYF,TGCAGCGTGGGACGGGGGGCAGATACGCAGTATTTT
TRBJ1-5,.,.,TRBV6-2/TRBV6-3,CASSYRGSGPQHF,TGTGCCAGCAGTTATAGGGGGAGTGGGCCCCAGCATTTT
TRBJ2-3,.,many,TRBV5-6,CASSLVTENTDTQYF,TGTGCCAGCAGCTTGGTGACAGAGAACACAGATACGCAGTATTTT
TRBJ2-1,.,.,TRBV6-2/TRBV6-3,CASSSWTTEQFF,TGTGCCAGCAGTTCATGGACTACCGAGCAGTTCTTC
TRBJ1-1,TRBD1,many,TRBV28,CASSLDRVVTEAFF,TGTGCCAGCAGTTTGGACAGGGTGGTTACTGAAGCTTTCTTT
TRBJ1-5,.,many,TRBV21-1,CASSGTGAGLNQPQHF,TGTGCCAGCAGCGGGACAGGGGCGGGACTCAATCAGCCCCAGCATTTT
TRBJ2-6,.,.,TRBV7-6,CASRHPGASNGANVLTF,TGTGCCAGCAGACACCCGGGGGCCTCTAACGGGGCCAACGTCCTGACTTTC
TRBJ1-4,.,many,TRBV6-5,CASSYARDFSSVFF,TGTGCCAGCAGTTACGCCAGGGATTTTTCTTCTGTGTTTTTT
TRBJ2-4,TRBD2,many,TRBV20-1,CSARLAGDTKNIQYF,TGCAGTGCTAGACTAGCGGGAGATACCAAAAACATTCAGTACTTC
TRBJ2-4,.,many,TRBV29-1,CSVEGVELNIQYF,TGCAGCGTTGAAGGGGTTGAGTTAAACATTCAGTACTTC
TRBJ1-2,TRBD1,.,TRBV29-1,CSVEERGGVGSLGYGYTF,TGCAGCGTTGAAGAACGAGGGGGCGTGGGGTCCCTTGGCTATGGCTACACCTTC
TRBJ2-3,TRBD2,few,TRBV6-6,CASSYSISGSGTDTQYF,TGTGCCAGCAGTTACTCGATCAGCGGGAGTGGCACAGATACGCAGTATTTT
TRBJ2-1,.,few,TRBV2,CASSLRANNEQFF,TGTGCCAGCAGTCTACGGGCCAACAATGAGCAGTTCTTC
TRBJ1-4,TRBD1,medium-sized,TRBV29-1,CSALEGAEGKLFF,TGCAGCGCTTTGGAGGGGGCAGAGGGAAAACTGTTTTTT
TRBJ2-4,.,few,TRBV12-5,CASGSTGQSLAKNIQYF,TGTGCTAGTGGTTCCACCGGACAGTCGCTAGCCAAAAACATTCAGTACTTC
TRBJ2-5,TRBD1,.,TRBV2,CASTGEETQYF,TGTGCCAGTACAGGGGAAGAGACCCAGTACTTC
TRBJ2-3,TRBD2,few,TRBV7-9,CASSSQREGLIDTQYF,TGTGCCAGCAGCTCCCAGCGGGAGGGCCTTATAGATACGCAGTATTTT
TRBJ1-6,.,few,TRBV5-1,CASSFGTSNSPLHF,TGCGCCAGCAGCTTTGGGACTTCCAATTCACCCCTCCACTTT
TRBJ2-2,.,.,TRBV28,CASSRHGELFF,TGTGCCAGCAGTAGACACGGGGAGCTGTTTTTT
TRBJ2-3,TRBD2,.,TRBV6-5,CASSYYSSGDTQYF,TGTGCCAGCAGTTACTATAGTAGCGGGGATACGCAGTATTTT
TRBJ2-7,TRBD1,many,TRBV18,CASSPIIGQAAHEQYF,TGTGCCAGCTCACCTATAATAGGACAGGCCGCTCACGAGCAGTACTTC
TRBJ2-7,.,few,TRBV29-1,CSVGSGVSYEQYF,TGCAGCGTTGGAAGTGGCGTCTCCTACGAGCAGTACTTC
TRBJ2-1,TRBD2,.,TRBV20-1,CSATRTSLGLKQFF,TGCAGTGCTACGAGGACTAGTTTGGGGCTTAAGCAGTTCTTC
TRBJ2-3,.,few,TRBV11-3,CASSLGGMSSTDTQYF,TGTGCCAGCAGCTTGGGTGGGATGAGTAGCACAGATACGCAGTATTTT
TRBJ1-1,.,many,TRBV6-2/TRBV6-3,CASSPGWAEAFF,TGTGCCAGCAGCCCAGGTTGGGCTGAAGCTTTCTTT
TRBJ2-7,TRBD2,many,TRBV5-1,CASSLREGSEQYF,TGCGCCAGCAGCTTGCGGGAGGGCAGCGAGCAGTACTTC
TRBJ1-5,.,many,TRBV19,CASSSLFPHQPQHF,TGTGCCAGTAGTTCACTCTTCCCCCATCAGCCCCAGCATTTT